The sequence of this TCR beta chain was determined in a study of blood T cell repertoires in COVID-19. Study-wide background: Sites in the United States, Italy and Spain provided acute and convalescent COVID-19 samples. PBMCs, B-cell-depleted T cells, or T cells were the source of the cDNA or gDNA that made up the material.

CDR1 and CDR2 (germline): MNHEY, SVGEGT. The CDR3 is 14 amino acids. Trimming shortened V by 6 bases and J by 1 base, and 13 bases separated the two germline ends. In the authors' methods: Amplification with reference gene primers provided the estimates of nucleated cell counts. Clones were sequenced by immunoSEQ multiplex PCR, and TCRdb holds only the in-frame ones, with some missing. The V and J calls and clone size are taken from that table; D and trimming were inferred from the DNA. In the table there are about 240,000 clones, 82% of which are singletons. This sequence joins TRBV6-2 or TRBV6-3 and TRBJ2-7; D perhaps matches TRBD1 (5 bases). Sequenced: peripheral blood. The TCR was taken from a woman between 65 and 79 years old with acute or convalescent COVID-19. As DNA, the CDR3 is TGTGCCAGCAGCCTTGACAGTCAGTCCTACGAGCAGTACTTC. This translates into CASSLDSQSYEQYF.